This T cell receptor beta chain was profiled in a study of cytomegalovirus exposure and HLA in healthy donors. The study's findings and limits: The study labeled roughly 160 TCR beta chains cytomegalovirus-associated.

For this clone: As yet, its antigen is unknown.

The CDR3 runs to 13 residues. V gave up 1 base and J gave up 14 bases, with 14 bases separating them. Germline V gene lookup returns CDR1 SNHLY and CDR2 FYNNEI. Assay used: immunoSEQ multiplex PCR; TCRdb lists only in-frame clones, some missing. The table lists about 160,000 clones, 86% of them singletons, with 2% to 2.5% in the top ten. Material: PBMCs. The chain recombines TRBV2 with TRBJ1-4; the D gene is possibly TRBD1 (6 bases). The origin of this receptor is a woman aged 18-29 years in good health and CMV-seronegative. CDR3 DNA: TGTGCCAGCAGTGAAGAATTACATCAGGGGCTGTTTTTT. It encodes CASSEELHQGLFF.